The clone carrying this T cell receptor beta chain appeared many times. TCRdb analysed the RT-PCR reads with MiXCR anew, one entry per CDR3 protein. Here the sample spans more than 600,000 distinct CDR3 sequences, approximately 15% being singletons. This CDR3 has 15 residues. Germline V gene sequence: CDR1 SGHRS, CDR2 YFSETQ. Trimming stripped 6 bases from V and 1 base from J, with 11 bases between. The sequence came from a female donor in good health, serving as a healthy control. The sample taken for sequencing was memory CD4+ T cells from blood. The chain combines TRBV5-1 with TRBJ1-6; no reliable D call. In DNA form, the CDR3 reads TGCGCCAGCACAGAAGAGCCTTCCTATAATTCACCCCTCCACTTT. Protein product: CASTEEPSYNSPLHF.